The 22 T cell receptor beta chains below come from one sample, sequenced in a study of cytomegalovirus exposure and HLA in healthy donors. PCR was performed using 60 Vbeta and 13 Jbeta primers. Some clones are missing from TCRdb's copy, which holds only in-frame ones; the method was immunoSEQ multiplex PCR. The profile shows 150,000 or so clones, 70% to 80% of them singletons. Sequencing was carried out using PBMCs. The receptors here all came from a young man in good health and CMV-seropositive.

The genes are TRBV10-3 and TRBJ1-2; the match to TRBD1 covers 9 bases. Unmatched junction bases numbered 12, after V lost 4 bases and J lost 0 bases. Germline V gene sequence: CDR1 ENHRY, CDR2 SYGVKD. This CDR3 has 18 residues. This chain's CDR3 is CAISALSRDRVPNYGYTF. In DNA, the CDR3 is TGTGCCATCAGTGCCTTAAGTCGGGACAGGGTCCCTAACTATGGCTACACCTTC.

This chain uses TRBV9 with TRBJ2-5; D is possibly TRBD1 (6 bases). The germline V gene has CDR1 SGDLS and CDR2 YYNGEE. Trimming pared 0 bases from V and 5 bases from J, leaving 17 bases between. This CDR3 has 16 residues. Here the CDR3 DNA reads TGTGCCAGCAGCGTAGGGGTTGGGGGCGCAGGGGAGACCCAGTACTTC. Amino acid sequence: CASSVGVGGAGETQYF.

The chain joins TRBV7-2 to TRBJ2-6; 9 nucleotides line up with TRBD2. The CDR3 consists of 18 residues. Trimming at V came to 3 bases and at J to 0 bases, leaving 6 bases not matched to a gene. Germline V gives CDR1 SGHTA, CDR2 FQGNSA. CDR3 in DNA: TGTGCCAGCAGCTTGAGCGGGGGGCCGCCCTCTGGGGCCAACGTCCTGACTTTC. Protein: CASSLSGGPPSGANVLTF.

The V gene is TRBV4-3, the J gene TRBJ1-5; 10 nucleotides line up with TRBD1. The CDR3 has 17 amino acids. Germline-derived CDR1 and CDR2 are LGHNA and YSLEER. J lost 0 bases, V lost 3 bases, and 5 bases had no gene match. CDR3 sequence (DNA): TGCGCCAGCAGCCAGGGGACAGGGGTAAATAGCAATCAGCCCCAGCATTTT. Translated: CASSQGTGVNSNQPQHF.

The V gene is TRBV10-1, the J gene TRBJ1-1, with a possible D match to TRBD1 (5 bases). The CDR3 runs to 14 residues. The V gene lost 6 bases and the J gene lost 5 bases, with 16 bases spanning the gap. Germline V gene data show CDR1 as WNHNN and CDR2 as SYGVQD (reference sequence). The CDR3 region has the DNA TGCGCCAGCAGCGACCCTCAGGGTCGTACTGAAGCTTTCTTT. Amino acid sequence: CASSDPQGRTEAFF.

DNA for the CDR3: TGTGCCAGCAGGGGGGGCTACGAGCAGTACTTC. Amino acids: CASRGGYEQYF. V usage is TRBV6-6 and J usage is TRBJ2-7; weak D call: TRBD2 (6 bases). The CDR3 totals 11 residues. Germline V gives CDR1 MNHNY, CDR2 SVGAGI (reference sequence). V lost 6 bases, J lost 3 bases, and 6 bases lay in between.

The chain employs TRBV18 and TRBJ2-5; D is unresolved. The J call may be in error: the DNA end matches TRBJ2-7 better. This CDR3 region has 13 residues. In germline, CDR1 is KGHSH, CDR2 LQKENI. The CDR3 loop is CASSDTEGYEQYF. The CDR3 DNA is TGTGCCAGCTCGGATACAGAAGGCTACGAGCAGTACTTC.

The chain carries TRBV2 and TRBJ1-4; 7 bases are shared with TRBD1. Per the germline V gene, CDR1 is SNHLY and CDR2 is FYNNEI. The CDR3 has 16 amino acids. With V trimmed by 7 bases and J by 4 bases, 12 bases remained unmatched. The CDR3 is CASNQGGRGVNEKLFF. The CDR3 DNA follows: TGTGCCAGCAACCAGGGGGGAAGGGGCGTTAATGAAAAACTGTTTTTT.

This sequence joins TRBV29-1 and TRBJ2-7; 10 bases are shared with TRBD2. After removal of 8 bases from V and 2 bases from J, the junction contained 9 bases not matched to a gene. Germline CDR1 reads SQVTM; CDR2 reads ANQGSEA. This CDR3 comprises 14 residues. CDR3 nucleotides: TGCAGCTACAGGCCCGGGACTAGCGCCTACGAGCAGTACTTC. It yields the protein CSYRPGTSAYEQYF.

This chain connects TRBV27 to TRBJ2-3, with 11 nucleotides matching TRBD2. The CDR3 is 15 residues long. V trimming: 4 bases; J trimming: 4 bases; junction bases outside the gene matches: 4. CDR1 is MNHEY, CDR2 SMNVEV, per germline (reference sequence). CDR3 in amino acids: CASSSLAGDSDTQYF. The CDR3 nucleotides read TGTGCCAGCAGTTCACTAGCGGGAGATTCAGATACGCAGTATTTT.

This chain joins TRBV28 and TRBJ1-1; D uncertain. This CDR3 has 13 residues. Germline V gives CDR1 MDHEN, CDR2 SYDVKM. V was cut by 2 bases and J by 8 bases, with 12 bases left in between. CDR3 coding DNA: TGTGCCAGCAGTTTACCTATCCTCTTGGAAGCTTTCTTT. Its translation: CASSLPILLEAFF. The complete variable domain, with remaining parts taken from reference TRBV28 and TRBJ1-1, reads DVKVTQSSRYLVKRTGEKVFLECVQDMDHENMFWYRQDPGLGLRLIYFSYDVKMKEKGDIPEGYSVSREKKERFSLILESASTNQTSMYLCASSLPILLEAFFGQGTRLTVV.

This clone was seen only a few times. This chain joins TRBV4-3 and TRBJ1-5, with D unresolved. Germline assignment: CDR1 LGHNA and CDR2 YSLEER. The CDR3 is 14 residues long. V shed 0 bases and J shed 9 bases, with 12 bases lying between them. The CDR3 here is CASSQDLATRPQHF. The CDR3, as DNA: TGCGCCAGCAGCCAAGATCTGGCCACTAGGCCCCAGCATTTT.

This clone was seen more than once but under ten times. CDR3 sequence: CASYRDRAEQYF. CDR3 nucleotide sequence: TGTGCCTCATACCGGGACAGGGCCGAGCAGTACTTC. The chain combines TRBV30 with TRBJ2-7; 9 bases align to TRBD1. Germline trimming cut 7 bases from V and 6 bases from J; bases unmatched to any gene: 7. Germline CDR1 is GTSNPN and CDR2 is SVGIG (reference sequence). CDR3 length equals 12 residues. The entire variable domain, with the rest obtained from reference TRBV30 and TRBJ2-7, is as follows: SQTIHQWPATLVQPVGSPLSLECTVEGTSNPNLYWYRQAAGRGLQLLFYSVGIGQISSEVPQNLSASRPQDRQFILSSKKLLLSDSGFYLCASYRDRAEQYFGPGTRLTVT.

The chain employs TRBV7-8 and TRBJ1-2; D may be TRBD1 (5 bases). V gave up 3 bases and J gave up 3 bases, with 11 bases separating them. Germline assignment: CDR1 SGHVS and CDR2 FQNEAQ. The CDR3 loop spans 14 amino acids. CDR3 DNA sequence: TGTGCCAGCAGCTTCTTAGGGGTAGACTATGGCTACACCTTC. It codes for CASSFLGVDYGYTF.

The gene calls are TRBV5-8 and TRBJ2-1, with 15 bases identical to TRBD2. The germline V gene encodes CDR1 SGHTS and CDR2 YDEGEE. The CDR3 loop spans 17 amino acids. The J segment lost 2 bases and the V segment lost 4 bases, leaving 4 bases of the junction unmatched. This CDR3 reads CASSPGLAGGAYNEQFF. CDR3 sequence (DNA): TGTGCCAGCAGCCCGGGACTAGCGGGAGGCGCCTACAATGAGCAGTTCTTC.

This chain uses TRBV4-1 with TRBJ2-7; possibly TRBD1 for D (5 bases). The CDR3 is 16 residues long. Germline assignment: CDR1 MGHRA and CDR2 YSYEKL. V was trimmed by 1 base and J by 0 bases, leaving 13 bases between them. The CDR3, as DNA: TGCGCCAGCAGCCAAGTGCCCAGGGCGAGCTCCTACGAGCAGTACTTC. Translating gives CASSQVPRASSYEQYF.

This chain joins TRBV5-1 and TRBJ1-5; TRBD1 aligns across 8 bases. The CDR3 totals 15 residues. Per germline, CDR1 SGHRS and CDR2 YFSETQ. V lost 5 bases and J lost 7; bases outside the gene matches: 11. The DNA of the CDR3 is TGCGCCAGCAGATACGGACAGGGAGGGGACCAGCCCCAGCATTTT. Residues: CASRYGQGGDQPQHF.

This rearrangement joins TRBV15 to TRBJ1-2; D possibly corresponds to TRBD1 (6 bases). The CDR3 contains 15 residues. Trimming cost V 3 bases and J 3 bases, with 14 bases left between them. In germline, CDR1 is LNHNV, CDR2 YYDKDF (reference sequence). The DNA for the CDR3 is TGTGCCACCAGCAGGGGACAAAGGATAGACTATGGCTACACCTTC. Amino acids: CATSRGQRIDYGYTF.

The CDR3 sequence is CASSSRTGHGYTF. CDR3 in DNA: TGTGCCAGCAGCTCACGGACAGGGCATGGCTACACCTTC. The rearrangement joins TRBV7-9 to TRBJ1-2; 8 nucleotides agree with TRBD1. The CDR3 totals 13 residues. Germline CDR1 and CDR2: SEHNR and FQNEAQ (reference sequence). The junction had 4 bases not matched to a gene; V was cut back by 4 bases and J by 6 bases.

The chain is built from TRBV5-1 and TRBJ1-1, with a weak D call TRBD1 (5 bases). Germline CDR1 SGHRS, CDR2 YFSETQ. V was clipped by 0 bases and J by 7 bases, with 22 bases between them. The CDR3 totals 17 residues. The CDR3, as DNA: TGCGCCAGCAGCTTGGACTCCAGGGCCCAACTTGGGGTTGAAGCTTTCTTT. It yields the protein CASSLDSRAQLGVEAFF.

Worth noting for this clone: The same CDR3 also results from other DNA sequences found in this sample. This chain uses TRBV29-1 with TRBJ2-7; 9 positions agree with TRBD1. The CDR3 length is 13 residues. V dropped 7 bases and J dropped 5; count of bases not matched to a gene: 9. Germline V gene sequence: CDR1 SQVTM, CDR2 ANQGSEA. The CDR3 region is CSGGTGTGNEQYF. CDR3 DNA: TGCAGCGGCGGAACCGGGACAGGGAACGAGCAGTACTTC.

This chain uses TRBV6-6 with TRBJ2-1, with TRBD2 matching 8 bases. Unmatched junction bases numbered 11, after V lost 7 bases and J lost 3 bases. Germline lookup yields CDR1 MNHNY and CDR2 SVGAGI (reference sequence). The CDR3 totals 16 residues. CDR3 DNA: TGTGCCAGCACCCGGGCTAGCGGGTTAAGCTACAATGAGCAGTTCTTC. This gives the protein CASTRASGLSYNEQFF.